Following are 31 T cell receptor beta chains from one sample sequenced in a study of T cell responses to AZD1222 COVID-19 vaccine (dated by TCRdb to 2020 to 2022). The sample's time point label, decoded: about 28 days (+/-7) after the second vaccine dose. The library was built by means of the immunoSEQ multiplex PCR assay. The clones in this table, taken by TCRdb from immuneACCESS, are in-frame only. Not every clone is retained; where verified, under half of the shortfall comes from an unresolved V gene, and the cause of the rest is unknown. The sample includes over 75,000 clones, with roughly 85% observed a single time. The ten largest clones add up to roughly 10% of the sample. The specimen comprised peripheral blood, sampled 28 days after the second AZD1222 dose. All receptors derive from an adult who received the AZD1222 COVID-19 vaccine.

The chain couples TRBV29-1 to TRBJ2-7; D is uncertain. Germline V gene lookup returns CDR1 SQVTM and CDR2 ANQGSEA. This CDR3 is built from 12 residues. V lost 1 base and J lost 3, with 7 bases in between. This chain's CDR3 is CSVEVVGYEQYF. The CDR3 coding sequence is TGCAGCGTTGAAGTCGTGGGCTACGAGCAGTACTTC.

V is TRBV7-2 and J is TRBJ1-3; TRBD1 is a possible D gene (6 bases). The length of the CDR3 is 14 residues. V was pared by 6 bases and J by 2 bases, with 11 bases between. Per germline, CDR1 SGHTA and CDR2 FQGNSA. The CDR3 DNA reads TGTGCCAGCAGTCCACAGGGAGCTGGAAACACCATATATTTT. It yields the protein CASSPQGAGNTIYF.

The CDR3 loop reads CASSPPGQPNSPLHF. The DNA for the CDR3 is TGCGCCAGCAGCCCCCCGGGACAACCTAATTCACCCCTCCACTTT. The chain is built from TRBV4-1 and TRBJ1-6; a possible D gene is TRBD1 (6 bases). Germline V lookup: CDR1 MGHRA, CDR2 YSYEKL. This CDR3 spans 15 amino acids. The germline V and J ends were trimmed by 4 bases and 6 bases, with 13 bases remaining between them.

V gene TRBV19 combines with J gene TRBJ1-1; the match to TRBD1 covers 7 bases. Germline V gene data show CDR1 as LNHDA and CDR2 as SQIVND (reference sequence). The CDR3 length is 15 residues. The trim removed 4 bases at V and 1 base at J, leaving 6 bases unmatched. The CDR3 DNA reads TGTGCCAGTAGTAAGGAGAGGACAGGGAACACTGAAGCTTTCTTT. Its protein product is CASSKERTGNTEAFF. Full variable domain (outside the CDR3, taken from reference TRBV19 and TRBJ1-1): DGGITQSPKYLFRKEGQNVTLSCEQNLNHDAMYWYRQDPGQGLRLIYYSQIVNDFQKGDIAEGYSVSREKKESFPLTVTSAQKNPTAFYLCASSKERTGNTEAFFGQGTRLTVV.

V is TRBV27 and J is TRBJ2-7; D is possibly TRBD1 (6 bases). V lost 1 base, J lost 2 bases, and 9 bases lay in between. The CDR3 consists of 14 residues. Germline V gene sequence: CDR1 MNHEY, CDR2 SMNVEV (reference sequence). The CDR3 region is CASSLLDSPYEQYF. The CDR3 DNA sequence: TGTGCCAGCAGTTTATTGGACAGCCCCTACGAGCAGTACTTC.

The V and J genes are TRBV18 and TRBJ2-5, with D perhaps given as TRBD1 or TRBD2 (5 bases each). Trimming took off 6 bases at V and 3 bases at J, with 17 bases between the two ends. CDR1 and CDR2 (germline): KGHSH, LQKENI. The length of the CDR3 is 15 residues. The chain's CDR3 is CASSPVSGQEETQYF. CDR3 bases: TGTGCCAGCTCCCCGGTCTCGGGGCAGGAAGAGACCCAGTACTTC.

The chain carries TRBV9 and TRBJ2-1; D not certain. Trimming took off 0 bases at V and 0 bases at J, with 10 bases between the two ends. The CDR3 extends over 16 amino acids. CDR1 is SGDLS, CDR2 YYNGEE, per germline. The CDR3 here is CASSVDPISSYNEQFF. The CDR3, as DNA: TGTGCCAGCAGCGTAGATCCTATCAGCTCCTACAATGAGCAGTTCTTC.

The V gene is TRBV27, the J gene TRBJ1-4; D unresolved. The CDR3 consists of 14 residues. V was pared by 4 bases and J by 8 bases, with 14 bases between. Germline CDR1 reads MNHEY; CDR2 reads SMNVEV (reference sequence). CDR3 loop: CASSSTEEGEKLFF. The DNA for the CDR3 is TGTGCCAGCAGTTCGACGGAGGAAGGGGAAAAACTGTTTTTT.

The rearrangement uses TRBV10-3 and TRBJ1-6; the D is unclear. Trimming took 7 bases from V and 8 from J, leaving 9 bases between them. The germline gives CDR1 ENHRY, CDR2 SYGVKD. The CDR3 runs 12 residues. The chain's CDR3 is CAITPGDSPLHF. CDR3 in DNA: TGTGCCATCACCCCCGGTGATTCACCCCTCCACTTT.

The V gene is TRBV18, the J gene TRBJ1-5, with unresolved D. V was pared by 3 bases and J by 2 bases, with 17 bases between. The CDR3 is made up of 17 amino acids. Germline CDR1 is KGHSH and CDR2 is LQKENI. The CDR3 sequence is CASSPPWADRRNQPQHF. CDR3 nucleotide sequence: TGTGCCAGCTCACCCCCCTGGGCCGATAGGCGCAATCAGCCCCAGCATTTT.

The chain is built from TRBV19 and TRBJ2-5; TRBD2 matches at 11 bases. The germline V gene has CDR1 LNHDA and CDR2 SQIVND (reference sequence). The CDR3 runs to 16 residues. V lost 6 bases, J lost 5 bases, and 11 bases stayed unmatched. CDR3 sequence (DNA): TGTGCCAGTAGCCCTGCAACTAGCGGGGGAGGGGAGACCCAGTACTTC. This codes for CASSPATSGGGETQYF.

The chain combines TRBV10-3 with TRBJ2-2, with 10 bases matching TRBD2. Germline lookup yields CDR1 ENHRY and CDR2 SYGVKD. After removal of 5 bases from V and 5 bases from J, the junction contained 8 bases not matched to a gene. CDR3 size: 16 residues. DNA of the CDR3: TGTGCCATCAGTCAAGCGGGGGGGCCGATTACCGGGGAGCTGTTTTTT. Its translation is CAISQAGGPITGELFF.

There are a few counts of this clone. Different DNA sequences within this sample yield the same CDR3. The chain employs TRBV5-5 and TRBJ2-5, with TRBD2 matching 15 bases. Unmatched junction bases numbered 5, after V lost 4 bases and J lost 4 bases. This CDR3 is 16 amino acids long. From germline, CDR1 is SGHKS and CDR2 YYEKEE (reference sequence). CDR3 in DNA: TGTGCCAGCAGCGGACTAGCGGGGGGGCCGGGAGAGACCCAGTACTTC. It encodes CASSGLAGGPGETQYF.

The chain links TRBV6-5 to TRBJ2-3, with no clear D. V was shortened by 5 bases and J by 5 bases, with 8 bases between the two germline ends. The CDR3 spans 12 residues. Germline V gene lookup returns CDR1 MNHEY and CDR2 SVGAGI. The CDR3 protein is CASSPSGDTQYF. The CDR3 DNA reads TGTGCCAGCAGTCCAAGTGGAGATACGCAGTATTTT.

This rearrangement joins TRBV6-2 or TRBV6-3 to TRBJ1-5; 9 positions match TRBD1. V shed 2 bases, J shed 1 base, and the junction held 6 bases outside the gene matches. The CDR3 is made up of 17 amino acids. CDR1 is MNHEY, CDR2 SVGEGT, per germline. The CDR3 nucleotides are TGTGCCAGCAGTTACCCCCGGACAGGGGTAAGCAATCAGCCCCAGCATTTT. Protein sequence: CASSYPRTGVSNQPQHF.

The chain has TRBV9 and TRBJ2-1; TRBD2 matches at 9 bases. This CDR3 is built from 16 residues. The J segment lost 0 bases and the V segment lost 4 bases, leaving 5 bases of the junction unmatched. Looked up from germline, CDR1 is SGDLS and CDR2 is YYNGEE. Here the CDR3 DNA reads TGTGCCAGCAGCCCTGGACTAGCGCGCTCCTACAATGAGCAGTTCTTC. Translating it yields CASSPGLARSYNEQFF.

This chain joins TRBV4-2 and TRBJ2-7; 12 bases agree with TRBD2. The V segment lost 4 bases and the J segment 2 bases; nucleotides outside the gene matches: 9. Germline assignment: CDR1 LGHNA and CDR2 YNFKEQ. There are 17 residues in the CDR3. CDR3 DNA: TGTGCCAGCAGCCCTATGACTAGCGGGGGTCCCACCTACGAGCAGTACTTC. It translates to CASSPMTSGGPTYEQYF.

The V and J genes are TRBV6-1 and TRBJ1-6, with TRBD1 matching over 9 bases. Losses at the gene ends were 2 bases for V and 11 bases for J; bases not matched to a gene: 7. Germline CDR1 and CDR2: MNHNS and SASEGT. The CDR3 spans 15 residues. CDR3 sequence: CASSEPGQGWTPLHF. The CDR3 coding sequence is TGTGCCAGCAGTGAACCGGGACAGGGCTGGACACCCCTCCACTTT.

This clone was observed a single time. The chain has TRBV5-1 and TRBJ1-2; TRBD1 might be the D (5 bases). V lost 4 bases to trimming and J lost 3 bases, with 22 bases between them. Germline V gene sequence: CDR1 SGHRS, CDR2 YFSETQ. There are 17 residues in the CDR3. The CDR3 sequence is CASSPGFVLIPDYGYTF. The CDR3 DNA sequence: TGCGCCAGCAGCCCAGGGTTCGTGCTGATTCCGGACTATGGCTACACCTTC.

The chain is built from TRBV10-3 and TRBJ1-2, with D perhaps TRBD1 (5 bases). V was pared by 0 bases and J by 3 bases, with 14 bases between. Germline V lookup: CDR1 ENHRY, CDR2 SYGVKD. CDR3 size: 16 residues. The CDR3 protein is CAISESEGKGHYGYTF. The DNA for the CDR3 is TGTGCCATCAGTGAGTCGGAGGGAAAGGGGCACTATGGCTACACCTTC.

The chain couples TRBV7-3 to TRBJ1-2; TRBD1 agrees at 8 bases. The J segment lost 4 bases and the V segment lost 2 bases, leaving 0 bases of the junction unmatched. Germline V lookup: CDR1 SGHTA, CDR2 FQGTGA. CDR3 size: 13 residues. The CDR3, as DNA: TGTGCCAGCAGCTTAGACAGGGGCTATGGCTACACCTTC. Its protein product is CASSLDRGYGYTF.

V gene TRBV6-5 combines with J gene TRBJ2-2; no clear D gene. Germline values: CDR1 MNHEY, CDR2 SVGAGI. The CDR3 contains 15 residues. V gave up 5 bases and J gave up 6 bases, with 16 bases separating them. The CDR3 is CASSPPGRIAGELFF. CDR3 nucleotide sequence: TGTGCCAGCAGTCCCCCAGGACGCATAGCCGGGGAGCTGTTTTTT.

The genes are TRBV7-9 and TRBJ1-2, with D possibly being TRBD1 (5 bases). The CDR3 length is 15 residues. Trimming removed 5 bases from V and 4 bases from J, with 17 bases in between. Germline-derived CDR1 and CDR2 are SEHNR and FQNEAQ (reference sequence). The CDR3 DNA is TGTGCCAGCAGCGGAGAACTGGGGGTAGGCTATGGCTACACCTTC. Protein: CASSGELGVGYGYTF.

The chain links TRBV4-3 to TRBJ1-2; D unresolved. V lost 0 bases, J lost 5 bases, and 13 bases lay in between. Germline CDR1 reads LGHNA; CDR2 reads YSLEER. This CDR3 region has 15 residues. Here the CDR3 DNA reads TGCGCCAGCAGCCAAGATGAAATATACAGTTATGGCTACACCTTC. This encodes CASSQDEIYSYGYTF.

The gene calls are TRBV7-9 and TRBJ1-4, with a tentative D call TRBD1 (6 bases). CDR3 length equals 14 residues. The V gene's germline CDR1 is SEHNR and CDR2 FQNEAQ (reference sequence). With 5 bases removed from V and 0 bases from J, the gap between germline ends came to 7 bases. CDR3 loop: CASSPGATNEKLFF. CDR3 DNA: TGTGCCAGCAGCCCAGGGGCAACTAATGAAAAACTGTTTTTT. Supplemented by reference TRBV7-9 and TRBJ1-4, the full variable domain reads DTGVSQNPRHKITKRGQNVTFRCDPISEHNRLYWYRQTLGQGPEFLTYFQNEAQLEKSRLLSDRFSAERPKGSFSTLEIQRTEQGDSAMYLCASSPGATNEKLFFGSGTQLSVL.

V is TRBV6-6 and J is TRBJ2-7, with 9 bases fitting TRBD1. The trim removed 7 bases at V and 3 bases at J, leaving 4 bases unmatched. The CDR3 extends over 13 amino acids. Germline V gives CDR1 MNHNY, CDR2 SVGAGI (reference sequence). The CDR3 coding sequence is TGTGCCAGCAAAACAGGGGGCGGCTACGAGCAGTACTTC. Its translation is CASKTGGGYEQYF.

The V call is TRBV6-5, the J call TRBJ2-7, with a possible D match to TRBD2 (7 bases). Trimming stripped 6 bases from V and 3 bases from J, with 15 bases between. This CDR3 contains 14 residues. Per germline, CDR1 MNHEY and CDR2 SVGAGI. CDR3: CASRTGGQFYEQYF. DNA for the CDR3: TGTGCCAGCAGGACGGGGGGCCAATTCTACGAGCAGTACTTC.

This sequence joins TRBV18 and TRBJ2-7, with a tentative D call TRBD1 (6 bases). V gave up 5 bases and J gave up 3 bases, with 14 bases separating them. CDR1 and CDR2 from the germline V gene are KGHSH and LQKENI. The CDR3 runs 14 residues. In DNA, the CDR3 is TGTGCCAGCTCATCCGGGACATTCGACTACGAGCAGTACTTC. The encoded protein is CASSSGTFDYEQYF.

This rearrangement joins TRBV5-1 to TRBJ2-1, with 14 bases matching TRBD2. Germline-derived CDR1 and CDR2 are SGHRS and YFSETQ. This CDR3 is built from 19 residues. Trimming took 4 bases from V and 2 from J; bases not matched to a gene: 11. In nucleotides, the CDR3 is TGCGCCAGCAGCCCCTCGGGGACTAGCGGGGGTGTACCCTACAATGAGCAGTTCTTC. Its translation is CASSPSGTSGGVPYNEQFF.

This chain uses TRBV4-2 with TRBJ2-2; D gene uncertain. The CDR3 runs to 15 residues. Germline loops: CDR1 LGHNA, CDR2 YNFKEQ. V lost 0 bases, J lost 4 bases, and 9 bases lay in between. The CDR3 DNA sequence: TGTGCCAGCAGCCAAGAAATCCTTGGCACCGGGGAGCTGTTTTTT. Its translation: CASSQEILGTGELFF.

This clone was seen only once. The CDR3 reads CASSESFGTLEQYF. The CDR3 DNA is TGTGCCAGCAGTGAATCTTTTGGGACGCTCGAGCAGTACTTC. The chain employs TRBV6-1 and TRBJ2-7; D possibly uses TRBD1 or TRBD2 (5 bases each). Trimming left V 2 bases short and J 6 bases short, with 14 bases between. The CDR3 spans 14 residues. Germline CDR1 MNHNS, CDR2 SASEGT.